This passage covers 19 T cell receptor beta chains from one sample sequenced in a study of cytomegalovirus exposure and HLA in healthy donors. PCR employed 60 Vbeta and 13 Jbeta primers. Method: immunoSEQ multiplex PCR; TCRdb's copy keeps in-frame clones and lacks some. The sample carries under 200,000 clones, 75% recorded once. Sequencing was performed on PBMCs. Source of these receptors: a man younger than 35 in good health and CMV-seronegative.

This clone has only a few counts. The CDR3 DNA reads as TGTGCCAGTAGTACGACACTGACAGCCGCAATTGAAAAACTGTTTTTT. It encodes CASSTTLTAAIEKLFF. The V call is TRBV19, the J call TRBJ1-4; TRBD1 is a possible D gene (5 bases). The germline V and J ends were trimmed by 4 bases and 7 bases, with 19 bases remaining between them. There are 16 residues in the CDR3. Per the germline V gene, CDR1 is LNHDA and CDR2 is SQIVND (reference sequence). Full variable domain (remainder filled in from reference TRBV19 and TRBJ1-4): DGGITQSPKYLFRKEGQNVTLSCEQNLNHDAMYWYRQDPGQGLRLIYYSQIVNDFQKGDIAEGYSVSREKKESFPLTVTSAQKNPTAFYLCASSTTLTAAIEKLFFGSGTQLSVL.

This clone turned up a few times. The rearrangement joins TRBV27 to TRBJ1-1; D may be TRBD1 (5 bases). Germline V lookup: CDR1 MNHEY, CDR2 SMNVEV (reference sequence). V dropped 3 bases and J dropped 2 bases, with 10 bases sitting between them. The CDR3 sequence is 14 residues long. The CDR3 here is CASSFGADNTEAFF. CDR3 DNA sequence: TGTGCCAGCAGTTTTGGGGCAGATAACACTGAAGCTTTCTTT.

V is TRBV4-1 and J is TRBJ2-1, with a possible D match to TRBD2 (5 bases). Deletions cut 4 bases from V and 5 bases from J, with 24 bases between. The germline CDR1 and CDR2 sequences are MGHRA and YSYEKL. The CDR3 loop spans 18 amino acids. Written as DNA, the CDR3 is TGCGCCAGCAGCCGCGGCGGAGAAGGTCGCCCGAGGGACAATGAGCAGTTCTTC. This translates into CASSRGGEGRPRDNEQFF.

The table lists this clone with a few counts. The V gene is TRBV7-9, the J gene TRBJ2-7; 12 bases are a match to TRBD1. Germline V gene data show CDR1 as SEHNR and CDR2 as FQNEAQ (reference sequence). J lost 4 bases, V lost 10 bases, and 11 bases had no gene match. This CDR3 has 15 amino acids. CDR3 in amino acids: CAIKEGTGGRYEQYF. The DNA of the CDR3 is TGTGCCATCAAAGAGGGGACAGGGGGCAGATACGAGCAGTACTTC.

CDR3 region: CASSYLGGSSYNEQFF. CDR3 DNA: TGTGCCAGCAGTTACCTGGGCGGGAGCTCCTACAATGAGCAGTTCTTC. This rearrangement joins TRBV6-5 to TRBJ2-1, with TRBD2 matching over 7 bases. This CDR3 region has 16 residues. Trimming removed 2 bases from V and 0 bases from J; junction bases left unmatched: 4. From germline, CDR1 is MNHEY and CDR2 SVGAGI.

The V and J genes are TRBV4-1 and TRBJ2-3; 7 positions match TRBD2. J gave up 9 bases and V 4 bases, and 4 bases lay outside the gene matches. This CDR3 is built from 12 residues. Per the germline V gene, CDR1 is MGHRA and CDR2 is YSYEKL. CDR3 region: CASSPWGGTQYF. CDR3 coding DNA: TGCGCCAGCAGCCCATGGGGGGGGACGCAGTATTTT.

The V gene is TRBV5-1, the J gene TRBJ2-3; no clear D gene. The CDR3 loop spans 15 amino acids. Per the germline V gene, CDR1 is SGHRS and CDR2 is YFSETQ. The V gene lost 0 bases and the J gene lost 4 bases, with 12 bases spanning the gap. CDR3 nucleotide sequence: TGCGCCAGCAGCTTGGGGCCAGGTAGTCCAGATACGCAGTATTTT. Translated: CASSLGPGSPDTQYF.

As for this clone: An end of the junction differs from the germline gene, which may be a read error. The chain is built from TRBV7-9 and TRBJ1-1; 10 nucleotides agree with TRBD1. Germline CDR1 and CDR2: SEHNR and FQNEAQ (reference sequence). There are 17 residues in the CDR3. The CDR3 protein is CSSRPTGTGAKNTEAFF. In DNA form, the CDR3 reads TGTTCCAGCAGGCCTACCGGGACAGGGGCTAAGAACACTGAAGCTTTCTTT.

The chain uses TRBV4-1 and TRBJ2-5, with 10 bases lining up with TRBD1. The J call is uncertain, as TRBJ2-7 better fits the DNA end. Germline CDR1 and CDR2: MGHRA and YSYEKL. This CDR3 comprises 17 residues. CDR3 amino acids: CASSQDPGTGVPYEQYF. The DNA for the CDR3 is TGCGCCAGCAGCCAAGATCCGGGGACAGGGGTCCCCTACGAGCAGTACTTC.

The V gene is TRBV7-9, the J gene TRBJ2-1; TRBD2 might be the D (5 bases). CDR1 is SEHNR, CDR2 FQNEAQ, per germline (reference sequence). The CDR3 loop spans 16 amino acids. CDR3 sequence reads: CSTTNPTNRPYNEQFF. The CDR3 DNA is TGTTCCACCACTAATCCGACTAACCGACCCTACAATGAGCAGTTCTTC.

V and J are TRBV7-7 and TRBJ2-7; 10 bases are shared with TRBD2. This CDR3 contains 14 residues. The V gene's germline CDR1 is SSHAT and CDR2 FNYEAQ (reference sequence). V gave up 2 bases and J gave up 7 bases; unmatched junction bases: 5. The DNA of the CDR3 is TGTGCCAGCAGCTTATCAAGACTAGCGGGTGAGCAGTACTTC. This encodes CASSLSRLAGEQYF.

This chain joins TRBV9 and TRBJ2-2; 7 nucleotides line up with TRBD1. V lost 0 bases to trimming and J lost 2 bases; unmatched junction nucleotides: 7. Germline values: CDR1 SGDLS, CDR2 YYNGEE. There are 17 residues in the CDR3. The CDR3 loop is CASSVAPGTANTGELFF. For the CDR3, the DNA is TGTGCCAGCAGCGTAGCTCCCGGGACAGCCAACACCGGGGAGCTGTTTTTT.

The gene calls are TRBV27 and TRBJ2-1, with D possibly matching TRBD2 (6 bases). In germline, CDR1 is MNHEY, CDR2 SMNVEV (reference sequence). CDR3 length: 15 amino acids. Trimming cost V 8 bases and J 3 bases, with 17 bases left between them. The CDR3 DNA reads TGTGCCAGCGGGACTCTAGCGACAAACTACAATGAGCAGTTCTTC. Protein sequence: CASGTLATNYNEQFF.

This chain uses TRBV27 with TRBJ2-7; 10 positions match TRBD1. The V segment lost 5 bases and the J segment 6 bases; nucleotides outside the gene matches: 10. This CDR3 region has 15 residues. Germline CDR1 is MNHEY and CDR2 is SMNVEV (reference sequence). The CDR3 spells CASSTPGTGVTEQYF. The CDR3 DNA reads as TGTGCCAGCAGTACCCCCGGGACAGGGGTTACCGAGCAGTACTTC.

The chain has TRBV19 and TRBJ2-3, with 9 bases fitting TRBD1. The germline V gene encodes CDR1 LNHDA and CDR2 SQIVND (reference sequence). V lost 4 bases and J lost 1; bases outside the gene matches: 6. The CDR3 sequence is 16 residues long. For the CDR3, the DNA is TGTGCCAGTAGTAGACGACAGGGGGTGGGCACAGATACGCAGTATTTT. Its protein is CASSRRQGVGTDTQYF.

This rearrangement joins TRBV7-9 to TRBJ2-1; 13 bases fit TRBD2. Germline-derived CDR1 and CDR2 are SEHNR and FQNEAQ (reference sequence). Trimming cost V 5 bases and J 5 bases; bases outside gene matches: 15. There are 19 residues in the CDR3. The DNA for the CDR3 is TGTGCCAGCAGCCCCCGGACTAGCGGGAGAACTAGGGTCGACAATGAGCAGTTCTTC. This sequence encodes CASSPRTSGRTRVDNEQFF. Drawing the rest from reference TRBV7-9 and TRBJ2-1, the complete variable domain is DTGVSQNPRHKITKRGQNVTFRCDPISEHNRLYWYRQTLGQGPEFLTYFQNEAQLEKSRLLSDRFSAERPKGSFSTLEIQRTEQGDSAMYLCASSPRTSGRTRVDNEQFFGPGTRLTVL.

This rearrangement joins TRBV7-2 to TRBJ2-2; 9 bases line up with TRBD2. V lost 0 bases to trimming and J lost 1 base; unmatched junction nucleotides: 9. The length of the CDR3 is 19 residues. In germline, CDR1 is SGHTA, CDR2 FQGNSA. In DNA, the CDR3 is TGTGCCAGCAGCTTAGCGGTAGCGGGAGATGGTTGGAACACCGGGGAGCTGTTTTTT. Translating gives CASSLAVAGDGWNTGELFF.

This clone was detected only a few times. This sequence joins TRBV5-6 and TRBJ2-1; D is unresolved. Trimming took off 7 bases at V and 10 bases at J, with 12 bases between the two ends. Germline V CDR1 and CDR2: SGHDT, YYEEEE. The CDR3 contains 11 residues. Written as DNA, the CDR3 is TGTGCCAGCGATTTAAACGGGGAGCAGTTCTTC. This translates into CASDLNGEQFF. Supplemented by reference TRBV5-6 and TRBJ2-1, the full variable domain reads DAGVTQSPTHLIKTRGQQVTLRCSPKSGHDTVSWYQQALGQGPQFIFQYYEEEERQRGNFPDRFSGHQFPNYSSELNVNALLLGDSALYLCASDLNGEQFFGPGTRLTVL.

This chain uses TRBV6-1 with TRBJ1-6; D uncertain. Germline-derived CDR1 and CDR2 are MNHNS and SASEGT. This CDR3 has 15 residues. V lost 3 bases and J lost 10, with 16 bases in between. The CDR3 reads CASSEARGFGSPLHF. CDR3 coding DNA: TGTGCCAGCAGTGAGGCGCGAGGATTTGGCTCACCCCTCCACTTT.